The sequence of this TCR beta chain was determined in a study of T cell changes during pregnancy in multiple sclerosis. The sample holds one count of this clone. Produced via immunoSEQ multiplex PCR; TCRdb's table is partial and in-frame only. There are 50,000 to 80,000 clones in the sample; 80% to 95% occur only once, and 1.4% lies in the top ten. The clonotype was recovered from a female donor with multiple sclerosis, enrolled in a pregnancy study. The source material was peripheral blood, sampled in the second trimester of pregnancy.

The CDR3 nucleotides are TGTGCCAGCAGCTTAAGAATAGGTGCGGGGGGGTACGAGCAGTACTTC. It codes for CASSLRIGAGGYEQYF. The V call is TRBV11-2, the J call TRBJ2-7, with 9 nucleotides matching TRBD2. J lost 4 bases, V lost 2 bases, and 9 bases had no gene match. Germline CDR1 reads SGHAT; CDR2 reads FQNNGV. The CDR3 loop spans 16 amino acids.